Below, one TCR beta chain is given with its context. The antigen is not known. Healthy bone marrow donors made up the cohort. This sample stems from a study of cytomegalovirus exposure and HLA in healthy donors. As for the study in general: A prior analysis found 95 million to 140 million unique TCR beta sequences from roughly 180 million T cells. Whole-study results and caveats: Overall, roughly 150 TCR beta chains were annotated as cytomegalovirus-associated. It was reported that TCR beta sequences correctly inferred the HLA-A and HLA-B alleles for most subjects.

Trimming at V came to 8 bases and at J to 2 bases, leaving 5 bases not matched to a gene. The CDR3 is made up of 13 amino acids. Germline loops: CDR1 MNHEY, CDR2 SMNVEV (reference sequence). PCR used 60 Vbeta primers and 13 Jbeta primers. Profiling relied on immunoSEQ multiplex PCR, and the TCRdb table lists in-frame clones only, not all of them. The data contain around 90,000 clones, roughly 86% of them singletons. Material for sequencing was PBMCs. The chain recombines TRBV27 with TRBJ2-5; 7 nucleotides line up with TRBD2. The receptor's source is a man aged 25 to 45 in good health and CMV-seropositive. The CDR3 coding sequence is TGTGCCAGCCCGGGACTAACACAAGAGACCCAGTACTTC. Protein sequence: CASPGLTQETQYF.